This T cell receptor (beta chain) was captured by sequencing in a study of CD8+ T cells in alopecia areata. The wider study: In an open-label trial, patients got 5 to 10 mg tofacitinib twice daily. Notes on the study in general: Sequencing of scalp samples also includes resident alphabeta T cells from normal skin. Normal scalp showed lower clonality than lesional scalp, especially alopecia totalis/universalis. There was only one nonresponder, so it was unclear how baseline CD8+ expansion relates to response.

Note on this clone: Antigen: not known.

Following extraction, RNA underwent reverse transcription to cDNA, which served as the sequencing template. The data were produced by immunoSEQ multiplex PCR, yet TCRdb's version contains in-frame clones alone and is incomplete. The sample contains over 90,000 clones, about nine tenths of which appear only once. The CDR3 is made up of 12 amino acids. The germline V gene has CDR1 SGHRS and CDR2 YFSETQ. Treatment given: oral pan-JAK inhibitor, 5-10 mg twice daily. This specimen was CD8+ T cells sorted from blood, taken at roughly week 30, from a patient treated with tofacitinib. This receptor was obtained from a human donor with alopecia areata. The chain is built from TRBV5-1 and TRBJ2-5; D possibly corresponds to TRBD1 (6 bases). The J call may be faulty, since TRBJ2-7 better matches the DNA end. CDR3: CASQDSHYEQYF. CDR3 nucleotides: TGCGCCAGCCAGGACAGCCACTACGAGCAGTACTTC.